There are a few counts of the clone carrying this T cell receptor beta chain. Its antigen remains unidentified. This sample is part of a study of cytomegalovirus exposure and HLA in healthy donors. About the research overall: Counted in an early data release were about 86 million unique TCRs from HLA-typed donors. Among the 398 genotyped donors, just over 80% were placed in the Caucasian-associated ancestry cluster. Findings and limits, study-wide: A few V segments could not be told apart, such as TRBV6-2 and TRBV6-3, and were left out.

The primer mix had 60 Vbeta and 13 Jbeta primers. The data were produced by immunoSEQ multiplex PCR, yet TCRdb's version contains in-frame clones alone and is incomplete. This table holds 130,000 or so clones, 77% found once. Donors sampled were nominally healthy, though unrecorded immune exposures were likely. This CDR3 is built from 15 residues. CDR1 and CDR2 (germline): WSHSY, SAAADI. Trimming shortened V by 0 bases and J by 9 bases, and 15 bases separated the two germline ends. This receptor was identified in a man younger than 35 in good health and CMV-seropositive. Sequences were obtained from PBMCs. J is TRBJ1-5 and V is TRBV10-2; D might be TRBD1 (5 bases). The CDR3 DNA reads TGCGCCAGCAGTGAGTCGGCACAGGTTATGCCGCCCCAGCATTTT. Protein sequence: CASSESAQVMPPQHF.